This TCR beta chain was captured by sequencing in a study of blood T cell repertoires in COVID-19. Whole-study context: Specimens from acute and convalescent COVID-19 originated in the United States, Italy and Spain.

The V and J ends lost 6 bases and 0 bases respectively, with 12 bases between them. This CDR3 region has 14 residues. The V gene's germline CDR1 is MNHEY and CDR2 SVGEGT. Source study methods: Researchers report that nucleated cell counts were estimated from reference gene primer amplification. Using immunoSEQ multiplex PCR, the repertoire was profiled, and TCRdb retains in-frame clones only, with some absent. V and J calls and clone size are given by that table; D and trimming were obtained from the DNA. The sample has 200,000 to 250,000 clones; 81% are singletons. Membership in each cohort depended on participant-reported clinical history.

The chain has TRBV6-2 or TRBV6-3 and TRBJ2-7, with D perhaps matching TRBD1 (6 bases). The sequenced material came from PBMCs or T cells enriched from blood (not recorded which). The clonotype was recovered from a woman between 45 and 65 years old with acute COVID-19. This chain's CDR3 is CASSLGQISYEQYF. In DNA form, the CDR3 reads TGTGCCAGCAGCCTTGGACAGATCTCCTACGAGCAGTACTTC.